This T cell receptor (beta chain) was documented in a study of T-cell reconstitution after alpha-beta-depleted transplantation in children. Study-level findings and limits: A year post-transplant, T-cell counts and diversity derived mostly from newly produced T cells. Reported findings indicate that, about two months after transplant, alpha-beta T cells came from several hundred expanded clones, which were derived from non-depleted graft cells.

With 7 bases removed from V and 7 bases from J, the gap between germline ends came to 11 bases. Germline V gene sequence: CDR1 SGHAT, CDR2 FQNNGV. There are 12 residues in the CDR3. This sample's TCRbeta library carried unique molecular identifier barcodes. TCRdb reprocessed the PCR reads with MiXCR, giving one entry per CDR3 protein. This sample yields 250,000 to 300,000 distinct CDR3 sequences, of which over 7% are seen a single time; about 9.1% belongs to the top ten. This clonotype was detected a few times. The antigen is unknown. The V call is TRBV11-2, the J call TRBJ2-4; tentative D call: TRBD2 (5 bases). The source of this sequence is a female patient between 2 and 15 years old who had a stem cell transplant for Fanconi anemia, so the T cells may come from the graft donor. Here the sequenced sample was peripheral blood, taken 360 days after TCRalphabeta/CD19-depleted stem cell transplant. CDR3 sequence reads: CASISSGNIQYF. DNA for the CDR3: TGTGCCAGCATCTCATCGGGGAACATTCAGTACTTC.